A single sample is the source of the 9 T cell receptor beta chains below, sequenced in a study of blood T cell repertoires in COVID-19. Assay used: immunoSEQ multiplex PCR; TCRdb lists only in-frame clones, some missing. The data contain about 210,000 clones, over 70% of them seen just once; the ten biggest clones take up roughly 7%. Sequences were obtained from peripheral blood. Receptors were obtained from a woman in her seventies with acute or convalescent COVID-19.

V and J are TRBV30 and TRBJ2-5; tentatively, D is TRBD1 (6 bases). The germline V gene has CDR1 GTSNPN and CDR2 SVGIG (reference sequence). Trimming cost V 5 bases and J 2 bases, with 9 bases left between them. The CDR3 covers 12 residues. CDR3 region: CAWDRLQETQYF. CDR3 bases: TGTGCCTGGGACAGGTTACAAGAGACCCAGTACTTC.

The chain has TRBV10-1 and TRBJ2-2, with 7 bases lining up with TRBD1. The trim removed 8 bases at V and 0 bases at J, leaving 9 bases unmatched. This CDR3 has 16 amino acids. Germline values: CDR1 WNHNN, CDR2 SYGVQD (reference sequence). CDR3 DNA: TGCGCCAGCTCCTCGGACAGGAACGCGAACACCGGGGAGCTGTTTTTT. Translating gives CASSSDRNANTGELFF.

The chain carries TRBV18 and TRBJ2-7; TRBD1 matches at 10 bases. Germline V gives CDR1 KGHSH, CDR2 LQKENI. J lost 6 bases, V lost 3 bases, and 5 bases had no gene match. The CDR3 runs 14 residues. In DNA form, the CDR3 reads TGTGCCAGCTCACCCGGACAGGGGGAAGGCGAGCAGTACTTC. It encodes CASSPGQGEGEQYF.

This sequence joins TRBV5-5 and TRBJ2-7, with 7 bases identical to TRBD1. The CDR3 totals 15 residues. The germline gives CDR1 SGHKS, CDR2 YYEKEE (reference sequence). V gave up 4 bases and J gave up 4 bases; unmatched junction bases: 11. The CDR3 nucleotides are TGTGCCAGCAGCCTCTGGGACAGCCTAAATTACGAGCAGTACGTC. Protein sequence: CASSLWDSLNYEQYV.

The chain uses TRBV15 and TRBJ2-3; D remains unclear. Per germline, CDR1 LNHNV and CDR2 YYDKDF (reference sequence). This CDR3 is 15 amino acids long. Trimming stripped 0 bases from V and 4 bases from J, with 11 bases between. CDR3: CATSRDLLGSDTQYF. The CDR3 DNA reads as TGTGCCACCAGCAGAGATCTTCTAGGTTCAGATACGCAGTATTTT.

The chain uses TRBV4-3 and TRBJ2-1; 11 nucleotides align to TRBD2. Germline V lookup: CDR1 LGHNA, CDR2 YSLEER. This CDR3 has 15 residues. Trimming cost V 0 bases and J 9 bases; bases outside gene matches: 4. The CDR3 coding sequence is TGCGCCAGCAGCCAAGAACTAGCGGGGGAACGTGAGCAGTTCTTC. Translated, it gives CASSQELAGEREQFF.

The rearrangement links TRBV19 to TRBJ2-2, with a possible D match to TRBD2 (5 bases). Germline V gene sequence: CDR1 LNHDA, CDR2 SQIVND (reference sequence). The CDR3 contains 14 residues. Trimming pared 1 base from V and 5 bases from J, leaving 8 bases between. CDR3 DNA sequence: TGTGCCAGTAGTATAGTCGGAGGAACCGGGGAGCTGTTTTTT. Translation gives CASSIVGGTGELFF.

Concerning this clone: Other nucleotide sequences in the sample specify the same CDR3. The V call is TRBV18, the J call TRBJ1-5; no reliable D call. V lost 2 bases, J lost 4 bases, and 6 bases lay in between. The CDR3 extends over 13 amino acids. CDR1 and CDR2 (germline): KGHSH, LQKENI. The CDR3 is CASSPGQNQPQHF. The DNA of the CDR3 is TGTGCCAGCTCACCAGGTCAGAATCAGCCCCAGCATTTT.

The DNA for the CDR3 is TGCAGCGTTGAAATTATCACAGGGGGGTACCAAGAGACCCAGTACTTC. Residues: CSVEIITGGYQETQYF. The rearrangement uses TRBV29-1 and TRBJ2-5; 8 bases match TRBD1. The germline V gene encodes CDR1 SQVTM and CDR2 ANQGSEA. The CDR3 spans 16 residues. V shed 2 bases and J 0 bases; nucleotides not matched to a gene: 8. Variable domain in full (rest from reference TRBV29-1 and TRBJ2-5): SAVISQKPSRDICQRGTSLTIQCQVDSQVTMMFWYRQQPGQSLTLIATANQGSEATYESGFVIDKFPISRPNLTFSTLTVSNMSPEDSSIYLCSVEIITGGYQETQYFGPGTRLLVL.